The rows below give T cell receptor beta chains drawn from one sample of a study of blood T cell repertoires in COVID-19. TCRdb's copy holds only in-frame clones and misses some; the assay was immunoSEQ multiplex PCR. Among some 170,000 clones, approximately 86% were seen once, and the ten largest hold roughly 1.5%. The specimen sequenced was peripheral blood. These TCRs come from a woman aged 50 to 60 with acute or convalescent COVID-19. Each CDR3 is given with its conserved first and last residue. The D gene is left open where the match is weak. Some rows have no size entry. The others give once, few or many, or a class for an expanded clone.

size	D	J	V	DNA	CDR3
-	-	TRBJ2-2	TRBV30	TGTGCCTACCCAGGGCCCTATTACACCGGGGAGCTGTTTTTT	CAYPGPYYTGELFF
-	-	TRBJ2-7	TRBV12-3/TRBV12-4	TGTGCCAGCAGTTTAGGGGCTGGGCACGAGCAGTACTTC	CASSLGAGHEQYF
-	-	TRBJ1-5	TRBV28	TGTGCCAGCTTCGGCAGGGCTTTCAATCAGCCCCAGCATTTT	CASFGRAFNQPQHF
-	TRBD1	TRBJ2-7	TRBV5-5	TGTGCCAGCAGCTTGACTGGGACAGGGGACCTAGGGCAGTACTTC	CASSLTGTGDLGQYF
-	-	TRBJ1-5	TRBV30	TGTGCCTGGAGGAGGGATGGCAATCAGCCCCAGCATTTT	CAWRRDGNQPQHF
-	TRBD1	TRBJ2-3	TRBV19	TGTGCCAGTAGTTGGACAGGGGGCCCAGATACGCAGTATTTT	CASSWTGGPDTQYF
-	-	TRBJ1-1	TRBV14	TGTGCCAGCAGCCTAAGTTTGGGGGCGAGCACTGAAGCTTTCTTT	CASSLSLGASTEAFF
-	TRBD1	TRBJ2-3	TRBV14	TGTGCCAGCAGCCGCCCAGGGGGCGTTAGCACAGATACGCAGTATTTT	CASSRPGGVSTDTQYF
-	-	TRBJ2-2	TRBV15	TGTGCCACCAGCAGAGATCCGGGCGGGGAGCTGTTTTTT	CATSRDPGGELFF
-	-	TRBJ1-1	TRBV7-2	TGTGCCAGCAGCTTAGTGCAGGGCGTCACTGAAGCTTTCTTT	CASSLVQGVTEAFF
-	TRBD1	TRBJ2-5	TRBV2	TGTGCCAGCAGAGGGCCGGGACAGGGACGAGAGACCCAGTACTTC	CASRGPGQGRETQYF
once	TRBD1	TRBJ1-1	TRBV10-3	TGTGCCATCAGTGAAGGACAGGGGAACCCTGAAGCTTTCTTT	CAISEGQGNPEAFF
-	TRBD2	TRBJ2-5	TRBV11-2	TGTGCCAGCAGCCTCCTGATAGCGGGAGGCCAAGAGACCCAGTACTTC	CASSLLIAGGQETQYF
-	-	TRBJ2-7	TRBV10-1	TGCGCCAGCAGTGCGACAGATTCTAGCTCCTACGAGCAGTACTTC	CASSATDSSSYEQYF
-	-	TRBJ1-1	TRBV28	TGTGCCAGCAACACGGGGGGGCAGACTGAAGCTTTCTTT	CASNTGGQTEAFF
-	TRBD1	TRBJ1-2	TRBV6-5	TGTGCCAGCAGTTACGGGACAGGGGGTGGCTACACCTTC	CASSYGTGGGYTF
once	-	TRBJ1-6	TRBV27	TGTGCCAGCAGTCACAGGGCAGGGAATTCACCCCTCCACTTT	CASSHRAGNSPLHF
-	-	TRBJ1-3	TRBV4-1	TGCGCCAGCAGCTCATGGACGGGGTCTGATGGAAACACCATATATTTT	CASSSWTGSDGNTIYF
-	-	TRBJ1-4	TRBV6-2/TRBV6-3	TGTGCCAGCAGTGGACAGCCGAATGAAAAACTGTTTTTT	CASSGQPNEKLFF
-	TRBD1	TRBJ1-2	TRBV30	TGTGCCTGGCGCCGGGACAGCTATGGCTACACCTTC	CAWRRDSYGYTF
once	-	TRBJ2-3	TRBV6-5	TGTGCCAGCACCAGTCATGATACGCAGTATTTT	CASTSHDTQYF
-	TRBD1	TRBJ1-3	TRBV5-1	TGCGCCAGCAGCTATACCGGGACAGGGGTCTCTGGAAACACCATATATTTT	CASSYTGTGVSGNTIYF
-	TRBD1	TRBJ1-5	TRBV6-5	TGTGCCAGCACCTGGGACAGCCTCAATCAGCCCCAGCATTTT	CASTWDSLNQPQHF
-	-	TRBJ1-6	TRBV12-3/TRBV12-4	TGTGCCAGCGGGAGGGGGGGTAATTCACCCCTCCACTTT	CASGRGGNSPLHF
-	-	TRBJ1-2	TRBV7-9	TGTGCCAGCAGCCTTACAGGGTCCTCAAACTATGGCTACACCTTC	CASSLTGSSNYGYTF
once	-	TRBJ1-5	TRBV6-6	TGTGCCAGCATTCTCGATGGAGGTAGCAATCAGCCCCAGCATTTT	CASILDGGSNQPQHF
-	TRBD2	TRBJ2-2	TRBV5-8	TGTGCCAGCAGCTTGGCCGCGACTAGCGGGTACACCGGGGAGCTGTTTTTT	CASSLAATSGYTGELFF
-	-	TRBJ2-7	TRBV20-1	TGCAGTGCTATTCGAGGGGAGCAGTACTTC	CSAIRGEQYF
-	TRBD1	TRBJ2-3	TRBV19	TGTGCCAGTGGCACCTGGACAGGAAGCACAGATACGCAGTATTTT	CASGTWTGSTDTQYF
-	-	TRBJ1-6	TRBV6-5	TGTGCCAGCAGGGGACATTCAAATTCACCCCTCCACTTT	CASRGHSNSPLHF
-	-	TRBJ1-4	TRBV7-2	TGTGCCAGCAGCTTACAGGGAGGGAATGAAAAACTGTTTTTT	CASSLQGGNEKLFF
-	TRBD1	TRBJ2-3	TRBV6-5	TGTGCCAGCAGCCGACAGGGTCGGAACACAGATACGCAGTATTTT	CASSRQGRNTDTQYF
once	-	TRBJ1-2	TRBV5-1	TGCGCCAGCAGCCCCCGGGAAGGCCCAAACTATGGCTACACCTTC	CASSPREGPNYGYTF
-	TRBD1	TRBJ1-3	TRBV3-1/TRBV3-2	TGTGCCAGCAGCTCCGTCCGACAGGGGTCTATCGGAAACACCATATATTTT	CASSSVRQGSIGNTIYF
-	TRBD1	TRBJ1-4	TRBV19	TGTGCCAGTAGTATCTCAGGGGGCGAAAATGAAAAACTGTTTTTT	CASSISGGENEKLFF
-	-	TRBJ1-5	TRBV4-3	TGCGCCAGCAGCCAAGATACAAATCAGCCCCAGCATTTT	CASSQDTNQPQHF
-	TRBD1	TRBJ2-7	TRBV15	TGTGCCACCAGCCGACGAGGACAGGATTACGAGCAGTACTTC	CATSRRGQDYEQYF
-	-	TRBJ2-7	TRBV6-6	TGTGCCAGCAGTCCCCGGGGCTACGAGCAGTACTTC	CASSPRGYEQYF
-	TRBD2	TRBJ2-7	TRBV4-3	TGCGCCAGCAGCCAAGGGCGAGGGAGCGGGGGATCCTACGAGCAGTACTTC	CASSQGRGSGGSYEQYF
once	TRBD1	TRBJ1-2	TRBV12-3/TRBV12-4	TGTGCCAGCAGTTTAAGGGACAGCCATGGCTACACCTTC	CASSLRDSHGYTF
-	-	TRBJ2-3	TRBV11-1	TGTGCCAGCAGCTTAGCGCAACACACAGATACGCAGTATTTT	CASSLAQHTDTQYF
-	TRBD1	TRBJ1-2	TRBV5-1	TGCGCCAGCAGCGCTGGACAGGGGGCGCTGGATGGCTACACCTTC	CASSAGQGALDGYTF
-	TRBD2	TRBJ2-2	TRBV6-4	TGTGCCAGCAGTCTTAGCGGGAGCGACACCGGGGAGCTGTTTTTT	CASSLSGSDTGELFF
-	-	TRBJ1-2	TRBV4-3	TGCGCCAGCAGCCCGAAGTTAAGTGGGGCCCCGGTCGGCGGCTACACCTTC	CASSPKLSGAPVGGYTF
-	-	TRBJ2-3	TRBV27	TGTGCCAGCAGTCGGGAGGCGGGAAGGGGGGATACGCAGTATTTT	CASSREAGRGDTQYF
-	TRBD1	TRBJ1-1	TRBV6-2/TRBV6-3	TGTGCCAGCAGTTGGACGGACAGGGTTGGGACTGAAGCTTTCTTT	CASSWTDRVGTEAFF
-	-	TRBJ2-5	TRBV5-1	TGCGCCAGCAGCTTTCAGGGTGGGGAGACCCAGTACTTC	CASSFQGGETQYF
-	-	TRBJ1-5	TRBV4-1	TGCGCCAGCAGCCCTGGGAGTTATCAGCCCCAGCATTTT	CASSPGSYQPQHF
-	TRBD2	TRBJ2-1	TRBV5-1	TGCGCCAGCAGCTTTGAGGGACTAGCGGGGAGGAATGAGCAGTTCTTC	CASSFEGLAGRNEQFF
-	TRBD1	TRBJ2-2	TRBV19	TGTGCCATACAGGGGTCCTTGGCCACCGGGGAGCTGTTTTTT	CAIQGSLATGELFF
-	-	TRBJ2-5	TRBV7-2	TGTGCCAGCAGCCGGAGGAGCGGCCAAGAGACCCAGTACTTC	CASSRRSGQETQYF
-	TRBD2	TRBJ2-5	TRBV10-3	TGTGCCATCAGTGAGTCGCCCGGACTAGCGGGGGAGGGAGAGACCCAGTACTTC	CAISESPGLAGEGETQYF
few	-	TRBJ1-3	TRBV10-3	TGTGCCACCCTCGACCAGGGGTACGGAAACACCATATATTTT	CATLDQGYGNTIYF
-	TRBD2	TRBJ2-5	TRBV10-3	TGTGCCATCAGTGAGTCGGAAGCGGGGGGGATATCCCAAGAGACCCAGTACTTC	CAISESEAGGISQETQYF
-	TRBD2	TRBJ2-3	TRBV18	TGTGCCAGCTCACCACTGTTCTTTGTAGCGGGACTTTTCACAGATACGCAGTATTTT	CASSPLFFVAGLFTDTQYF
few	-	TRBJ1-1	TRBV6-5	TGTGCCAGCAGTTTCTCCCGGGAGACTGAAGCTTTCTTT	CASSFSRETEAFF
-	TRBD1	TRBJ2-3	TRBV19	TGTGCCAGTAGTAGGGGGACAGGGCCTATAGTTGATACGCAGTATTTT	CASSRGTGPIVDTQYF
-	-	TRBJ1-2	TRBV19	TGTGCCAGTAGTATTCCCCAGGGTGGCTACACCTTC	CASSIPQGGYTF
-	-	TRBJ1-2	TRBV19	TGTGCCAGTAAGGGTCAGGGGTGGGACTATGGCTACACCTTC	CASKGQGWDYGYTF